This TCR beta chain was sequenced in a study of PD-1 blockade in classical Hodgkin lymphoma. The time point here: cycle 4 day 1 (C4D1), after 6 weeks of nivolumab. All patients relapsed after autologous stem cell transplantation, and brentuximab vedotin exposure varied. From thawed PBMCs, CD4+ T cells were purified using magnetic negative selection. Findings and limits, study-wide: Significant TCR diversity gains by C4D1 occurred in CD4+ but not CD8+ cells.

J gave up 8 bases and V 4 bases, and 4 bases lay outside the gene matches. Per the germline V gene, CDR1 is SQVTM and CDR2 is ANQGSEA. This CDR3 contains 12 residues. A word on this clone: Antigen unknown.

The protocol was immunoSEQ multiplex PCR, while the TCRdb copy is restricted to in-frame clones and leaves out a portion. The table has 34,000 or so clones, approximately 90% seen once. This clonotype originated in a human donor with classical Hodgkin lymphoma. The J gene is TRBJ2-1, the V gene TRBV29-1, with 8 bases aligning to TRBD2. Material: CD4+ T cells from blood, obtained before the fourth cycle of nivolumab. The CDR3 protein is CSVAVAGYEQFF. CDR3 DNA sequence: TGCAGCGTTGCGGTAGCGGGATATGAGCAGTTCTTC.